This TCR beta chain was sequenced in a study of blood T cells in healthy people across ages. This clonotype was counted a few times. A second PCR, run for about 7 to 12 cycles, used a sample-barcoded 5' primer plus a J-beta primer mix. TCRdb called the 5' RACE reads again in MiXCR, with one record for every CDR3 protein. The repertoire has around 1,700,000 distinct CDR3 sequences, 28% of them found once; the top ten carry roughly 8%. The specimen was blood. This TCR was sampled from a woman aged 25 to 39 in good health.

The CDR3 DNA follows: TGTGCCACCAGTGAGGGGGGCTCTGGGGCCAACGTCCTGACTTTC. It specifies CATSEGGSGANVLTF. V gene TRBV24-1 combines with J gene TRBJ2-6; TRBD2 might be the D (6 bases). The CDR3 length is 15 residues. Germline assignment: CDR1 KGHDR and CDR2 SFDVKD. Trimming pared 4 bases from V and 0 bases from J, leaving 6 bases between.